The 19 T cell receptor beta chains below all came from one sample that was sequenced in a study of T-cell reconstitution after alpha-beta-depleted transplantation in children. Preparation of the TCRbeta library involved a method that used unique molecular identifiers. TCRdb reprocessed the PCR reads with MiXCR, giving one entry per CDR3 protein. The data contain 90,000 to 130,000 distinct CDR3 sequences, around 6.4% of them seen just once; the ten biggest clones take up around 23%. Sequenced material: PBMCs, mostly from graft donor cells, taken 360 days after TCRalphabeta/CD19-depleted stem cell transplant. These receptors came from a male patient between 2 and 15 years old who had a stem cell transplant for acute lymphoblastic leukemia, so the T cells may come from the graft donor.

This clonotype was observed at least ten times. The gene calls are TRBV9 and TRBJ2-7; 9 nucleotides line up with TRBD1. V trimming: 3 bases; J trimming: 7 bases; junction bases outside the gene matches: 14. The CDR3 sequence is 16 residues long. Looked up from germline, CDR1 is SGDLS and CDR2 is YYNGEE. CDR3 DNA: TGTGCCAGCAGCGCCCGTTTAGGACAGGGGTCTTATGAGCAGTACTTC. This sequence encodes CASSARLGQGSYEQYF.

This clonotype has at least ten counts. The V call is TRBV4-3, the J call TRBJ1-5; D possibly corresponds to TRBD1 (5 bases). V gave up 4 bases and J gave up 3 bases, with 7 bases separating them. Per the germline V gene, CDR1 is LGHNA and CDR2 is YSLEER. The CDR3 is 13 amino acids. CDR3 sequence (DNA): TGCGCCAGCAGCCGACAGTACAATCAGCCCCAGCATTTT. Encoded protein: CASSRQYNQPQHF.

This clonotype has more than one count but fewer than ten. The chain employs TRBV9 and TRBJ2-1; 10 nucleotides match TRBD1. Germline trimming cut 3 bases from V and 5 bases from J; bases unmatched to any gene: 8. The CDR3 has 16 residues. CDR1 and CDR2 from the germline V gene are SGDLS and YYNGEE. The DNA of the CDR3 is TGTGCCAGCAGCGGTGGGGGACAGGGGTCCCACAATGAGCAGTTCTTC. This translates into CASSGGGQGSHNEQFF.

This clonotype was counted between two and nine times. CDR3 DNA: TGTGCCAGCTCACCACGGCTTGGAGGGGGCCGGGCTCAAGAGACCCAGTACTTC. Translated, it gives CASSPRLGGGRAQETQYF. J is TRBJ2-5 and V is TRBV18; possibly TRBD1 for D (7 bases). The CDR3 extends over 18 amino acids. V gave up 1 base and J gave up 2 bases, with 20 bases separating them. Germline V gives CDR1 KGHSH, CDR2 LQKENI.

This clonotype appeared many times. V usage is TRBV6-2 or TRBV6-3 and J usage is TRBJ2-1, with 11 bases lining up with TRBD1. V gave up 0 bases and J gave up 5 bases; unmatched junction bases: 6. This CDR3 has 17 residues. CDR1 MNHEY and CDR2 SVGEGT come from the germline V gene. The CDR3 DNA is TGTGCCAGCAGTTACTCGAGACGGACAGGGGGCAACAATGAGCAGTTCTTC. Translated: CASSYSRRTGGNNEQFF.

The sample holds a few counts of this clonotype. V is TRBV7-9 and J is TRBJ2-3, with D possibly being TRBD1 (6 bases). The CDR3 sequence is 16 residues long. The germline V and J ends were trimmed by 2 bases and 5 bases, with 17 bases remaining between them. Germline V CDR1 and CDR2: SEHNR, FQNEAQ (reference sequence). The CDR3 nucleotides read TGTGCCAGCAGCTTATTGAGGGGGTCGGGGCAAGATACGCAGTATTTT. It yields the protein CASSLLRGSGQDTQYF. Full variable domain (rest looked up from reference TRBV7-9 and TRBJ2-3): DTGVSQNPRHKITKRGQNVTFRCDPISEHNRLYWYRQTLGQGPEFLTYFQNEAQLEKSRLLSDRFSAERPKGSFSTLEIQRTEQGDSAMYLCASSLLRGSGQDTQYFGPGTRLTVL.

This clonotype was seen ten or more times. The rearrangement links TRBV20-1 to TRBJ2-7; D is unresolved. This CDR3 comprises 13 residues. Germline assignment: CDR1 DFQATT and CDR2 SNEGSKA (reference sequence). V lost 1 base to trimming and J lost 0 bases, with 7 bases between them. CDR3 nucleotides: TGCAGTGCTAGAGTAGTCAGCTCCTACGAGCAGTACTTC. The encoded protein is CSARVVSSYEQYF.

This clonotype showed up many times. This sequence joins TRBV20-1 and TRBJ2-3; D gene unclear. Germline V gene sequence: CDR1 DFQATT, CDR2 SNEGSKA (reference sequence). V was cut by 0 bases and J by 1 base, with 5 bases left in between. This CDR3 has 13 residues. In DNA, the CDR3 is TGCAGTGCTAGAGATTTGCGCACAGATACGCAGTATTTT. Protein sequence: CSARDLRTDTQYF.

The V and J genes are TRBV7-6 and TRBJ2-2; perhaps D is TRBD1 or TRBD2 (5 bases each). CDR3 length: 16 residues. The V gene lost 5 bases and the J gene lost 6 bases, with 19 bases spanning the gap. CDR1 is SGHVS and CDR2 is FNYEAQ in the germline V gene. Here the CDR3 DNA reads TGTGCCAGCAGCCAAGAATTGGGACGAAGGGCCGGGGAGCTGTTTTTT. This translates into CASSQELGRRAGELFF. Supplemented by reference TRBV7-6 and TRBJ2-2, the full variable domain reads GAGVSQSPRYKVTKRGQDVALRCDPISGHVSLYWYRQALGQGPEFLTYFNYEAQQDKSGLPNDRFSAERPEGSISTLTIQRTEQRDSAMYRCASSQELGRRAGELFFGEGSRLTVL.

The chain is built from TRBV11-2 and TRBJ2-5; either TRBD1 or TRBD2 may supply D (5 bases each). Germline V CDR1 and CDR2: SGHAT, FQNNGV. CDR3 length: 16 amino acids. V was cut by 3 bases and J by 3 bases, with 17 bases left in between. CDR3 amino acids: CASSLAGGKYEETQYF. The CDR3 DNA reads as TGTGCCAGCAGCTTGGCTGGGGGTAAATATGAAGAGACCCAGTACTTC.

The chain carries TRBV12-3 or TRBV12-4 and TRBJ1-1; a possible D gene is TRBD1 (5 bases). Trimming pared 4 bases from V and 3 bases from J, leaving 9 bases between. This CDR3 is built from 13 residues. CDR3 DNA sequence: TGTGCCAGCAGTTGGGCACAGGACACTGAAGCTTTCTTT. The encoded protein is CASSWAQDTEAFF.

DNA of the CDR3: TGCGCCAGCAGCCAAGATTCAAGGGATGGCTACACCTTC. The encoded protein is CASSQDSRDGYTF. The gene calls are TRBV4-3 and TRBJ1-2; D call uncertain. V was cut by 0 bases and J by 6 bases, with 8 bases left in between. The CDR3 runs to 13 residues. The germline V gene has CDR1 LGHNA and CDR2 YSLEER.

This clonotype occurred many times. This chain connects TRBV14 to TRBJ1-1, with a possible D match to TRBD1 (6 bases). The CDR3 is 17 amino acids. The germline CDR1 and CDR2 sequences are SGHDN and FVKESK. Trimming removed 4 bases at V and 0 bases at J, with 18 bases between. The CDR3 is CASSRQKGGGMNTEAFF. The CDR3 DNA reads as TGTGCCAGCAGCCGCCAGAAAGGGGGGGGGATGAACACTGAAGCTTTCTTT.

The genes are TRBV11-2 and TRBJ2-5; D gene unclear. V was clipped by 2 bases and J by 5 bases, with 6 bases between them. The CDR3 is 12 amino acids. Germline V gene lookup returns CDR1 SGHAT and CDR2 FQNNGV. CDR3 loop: CASSLSAETQYF. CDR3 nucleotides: TGTGCCAGCAGCTTAAGCGCTGAGACCCAGTACTTC. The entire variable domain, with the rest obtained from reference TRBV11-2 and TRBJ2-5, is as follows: EAGVAQSPRYKIIEKRQSVAFWCNPISGHATLYWYQQILGQGPKLLIQFQNNGVVDDSQLPKDRFSAERLKGVDSTLKIQPAKLEDSAVYLCASSLSAETQYFGPGTRLLVL.

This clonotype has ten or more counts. DNA for the CDR3: TGTGCCAGCAGCTTAAATGAAGGGGACACTGAAGCTTTCTTT. Its protein product is CASSLNEGDTEAFF. The chain links TRBV7-3 to TRBJ1-1, with TRBD1 as a possible D gene (5 bases). From germline, CDR1 is SGHTA and CDR2 FQGTGA. This CDR3 region has 14 residues. Trimming removed 1 base from V and 3 bases from J, with 9 bases in between.

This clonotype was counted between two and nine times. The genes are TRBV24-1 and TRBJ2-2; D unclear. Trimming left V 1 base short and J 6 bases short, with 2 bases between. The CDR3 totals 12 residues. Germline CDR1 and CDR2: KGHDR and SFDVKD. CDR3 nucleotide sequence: TGTGCCACCAGTGATTTCCCCGGGGAGCTGTTTTTT. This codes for CATSDFPGELFF.

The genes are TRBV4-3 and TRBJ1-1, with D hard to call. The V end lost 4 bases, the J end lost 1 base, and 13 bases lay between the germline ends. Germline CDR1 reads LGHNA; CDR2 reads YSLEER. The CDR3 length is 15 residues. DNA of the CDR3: TGCGCCAGCAGCCGCGTCGGCGCAAGGAACACTGAAGCTTTCTTT. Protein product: CASSRVGARNTEAFF.

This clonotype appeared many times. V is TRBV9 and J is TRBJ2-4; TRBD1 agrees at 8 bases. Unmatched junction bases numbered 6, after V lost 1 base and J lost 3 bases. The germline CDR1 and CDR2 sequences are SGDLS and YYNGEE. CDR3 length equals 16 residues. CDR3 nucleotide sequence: TGTGCCAGCAGCGTAAATCAGGGGGCGAGCAAAAACATTCAGTACTTC. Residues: CASSVNQGASKNIQYF.

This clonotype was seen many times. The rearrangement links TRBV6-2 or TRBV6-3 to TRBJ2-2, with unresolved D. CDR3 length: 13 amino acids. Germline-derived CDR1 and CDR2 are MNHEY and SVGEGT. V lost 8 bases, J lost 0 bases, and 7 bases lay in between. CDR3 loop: CASRDPNTGELFF. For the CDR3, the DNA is TGTGCCAGCCGCGATCCGAACACCGGGGAGCTGTTTTTT.